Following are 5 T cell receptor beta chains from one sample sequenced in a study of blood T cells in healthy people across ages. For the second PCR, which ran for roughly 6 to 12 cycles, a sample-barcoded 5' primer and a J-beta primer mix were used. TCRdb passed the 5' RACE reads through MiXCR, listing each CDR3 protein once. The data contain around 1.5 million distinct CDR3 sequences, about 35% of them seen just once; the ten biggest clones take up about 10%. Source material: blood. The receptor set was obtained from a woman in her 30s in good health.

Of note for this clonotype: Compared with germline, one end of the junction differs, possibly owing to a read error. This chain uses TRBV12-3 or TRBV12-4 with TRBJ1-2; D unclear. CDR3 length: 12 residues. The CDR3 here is CASSPALGGCTF. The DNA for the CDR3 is TGTGCCAGCAGCCCCGCCCTCGGTGGCTGCACCTTC.

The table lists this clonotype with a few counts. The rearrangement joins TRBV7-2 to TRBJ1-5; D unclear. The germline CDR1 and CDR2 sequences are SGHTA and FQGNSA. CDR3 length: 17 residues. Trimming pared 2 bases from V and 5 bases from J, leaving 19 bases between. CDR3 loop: CASSLFGPGIAYQPQHF. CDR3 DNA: TGTGCCAGCAGCTTATTTGGTCCGGGTATCGCGTATCAGCCCCAGCATTTT.

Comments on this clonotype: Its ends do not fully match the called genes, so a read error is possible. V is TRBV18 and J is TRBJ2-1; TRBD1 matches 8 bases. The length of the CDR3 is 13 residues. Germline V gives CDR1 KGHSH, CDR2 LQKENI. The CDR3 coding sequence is TGCGCCAGCTCAACGGACAGGGTCCTTGAGCAGTTCTTC. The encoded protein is CASSTDRVLEQFF. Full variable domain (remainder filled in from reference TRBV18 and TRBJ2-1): NAGVMQNPRHLVRRRGQEARLRCSPMKGHSHVYWYRQLPEEGLKFMVYLQKENIIDESGMPKERFSAEFPKEGPSILRIQQVVRGDSAAYFCASSTDRVLEQFFGPGTRLTVL.

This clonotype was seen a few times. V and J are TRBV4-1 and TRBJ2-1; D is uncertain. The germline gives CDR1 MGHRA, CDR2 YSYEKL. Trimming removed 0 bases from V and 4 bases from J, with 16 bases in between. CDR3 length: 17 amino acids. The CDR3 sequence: CASSQDEAATPYNEQFF. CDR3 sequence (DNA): TGCGCCAGCAGCCAAGATGAGGCAGCAACCCCGTACAATGAGCAGTTCTTC.

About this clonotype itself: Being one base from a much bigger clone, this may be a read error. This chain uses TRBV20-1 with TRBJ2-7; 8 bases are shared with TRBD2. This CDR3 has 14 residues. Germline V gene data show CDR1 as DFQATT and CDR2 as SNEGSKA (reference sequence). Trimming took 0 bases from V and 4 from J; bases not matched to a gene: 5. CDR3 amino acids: CSARETSENYEQYF. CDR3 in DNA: TGCAGTGCTAGAGAGACTAGCGAGAATTACGAGCAGTACTTC.